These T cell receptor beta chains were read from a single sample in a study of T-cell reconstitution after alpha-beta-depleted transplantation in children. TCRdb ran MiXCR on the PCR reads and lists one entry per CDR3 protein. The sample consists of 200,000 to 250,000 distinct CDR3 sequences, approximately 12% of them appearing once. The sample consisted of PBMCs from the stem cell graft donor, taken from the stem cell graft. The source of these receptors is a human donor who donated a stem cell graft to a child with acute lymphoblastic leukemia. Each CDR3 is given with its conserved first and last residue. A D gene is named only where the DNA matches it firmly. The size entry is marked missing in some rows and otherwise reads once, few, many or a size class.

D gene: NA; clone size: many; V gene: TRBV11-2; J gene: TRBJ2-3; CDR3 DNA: TGTGCCAGCAGCTTATACGGACAAGAAGTAGATACGCAGTATTTT; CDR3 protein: CASSLYGQEVDTQYF
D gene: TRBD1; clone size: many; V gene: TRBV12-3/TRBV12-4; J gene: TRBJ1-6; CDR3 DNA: TGTGCCAGCAGCCAGGGACAGGACAATTCACCCCTCCACTTT; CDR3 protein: CASSQGQDNSPLHF
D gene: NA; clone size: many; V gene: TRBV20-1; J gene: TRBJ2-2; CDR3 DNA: TGCAGTGCGAGACCGATAAACACCGGGGAGCTGTTTTTT; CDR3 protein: CSARPINTGELFF
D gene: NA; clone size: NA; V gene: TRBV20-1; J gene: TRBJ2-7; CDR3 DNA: TGCAGTGCTAGGAGGAGGGTAAATTCCTACGAGCAGTACTTC; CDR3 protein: CSARRRVNSYEQYF
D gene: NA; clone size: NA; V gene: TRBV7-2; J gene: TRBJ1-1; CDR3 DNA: TGTGCCAGCAGCTTACACAACCCCTCTGAAGCTTTCTTT; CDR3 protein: CASSLHNPSEAFF
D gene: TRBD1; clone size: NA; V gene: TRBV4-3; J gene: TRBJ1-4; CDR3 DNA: TGCGCCAGCAGCCAAGTTAAAGTCGGACAGGGGAATAATGAAAAACTGTTTTTT; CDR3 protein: CASSQVKVGQGNNEKLFF
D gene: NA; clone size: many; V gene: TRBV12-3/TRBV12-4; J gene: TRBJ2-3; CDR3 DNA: TGTGCCAGCAGTCAGGAGCGGTGGGCCACAGATACGCAGTATTTT; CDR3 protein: CASSQERWATDTQYF
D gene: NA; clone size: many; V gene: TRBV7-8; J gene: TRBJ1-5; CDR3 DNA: TGTGCCAGCAGCCCCGCCAGCATCAATCAGCCCCAGCATTTT; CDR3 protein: CASSPASINQPQHF
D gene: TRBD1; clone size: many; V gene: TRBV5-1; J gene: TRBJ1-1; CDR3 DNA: TGCGCCAGCAGCTTGTACAGGGGAGGCACTGAAGCTTTCTTT; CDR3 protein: CASSLYRGGTEAFF
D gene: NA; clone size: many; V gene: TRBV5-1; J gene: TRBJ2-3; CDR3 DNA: TGCGCCAGCACCCCACAGGGTCGGAGCACAGATACGCAGTATTTT; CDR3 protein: CASTPQGRSTDTQYF
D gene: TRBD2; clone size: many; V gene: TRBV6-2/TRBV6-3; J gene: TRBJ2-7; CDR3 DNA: TGTGCCAGCAGCTTGACTAGCGGCCTCTCCTACGAGCAGTACTTC; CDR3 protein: CASSLTSGLSYEQYF
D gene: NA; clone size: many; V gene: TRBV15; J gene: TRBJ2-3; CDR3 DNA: TGTGCCACCAGCAGAGATAGGGCTCTCGTTACGCAGTATTTT; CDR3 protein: CATSRDRALVTQYF
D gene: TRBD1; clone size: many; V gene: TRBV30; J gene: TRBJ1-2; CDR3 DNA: TGTGCCTGGAGTCGCGGACAGGGGTATGGCTACACCTTC; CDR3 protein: CAWSRGQGYGYTF
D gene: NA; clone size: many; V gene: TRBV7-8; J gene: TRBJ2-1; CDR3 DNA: TGTGCCAGCAGCCTAAATCAGGCGCGGGAGCAGTTCTTC; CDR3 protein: CASSLNQAREQFF
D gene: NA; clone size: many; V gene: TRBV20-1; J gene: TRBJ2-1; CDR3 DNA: TGCAGTGCTAGAGGATCCGGGACTGGAAACAATGAGCAGTTCTTC; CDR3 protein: CSARGSGTGNNEQFF
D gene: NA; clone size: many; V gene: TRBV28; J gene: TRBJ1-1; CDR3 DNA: TGTGCCAGCAGTTCGGCAGGTGAAGCTTTCTTT; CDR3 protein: CASSSAGEAFF
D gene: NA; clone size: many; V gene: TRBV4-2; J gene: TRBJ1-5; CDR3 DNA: TGTGCCAGCAGCCAAGATTCCAACAGGCGGCCCCAGCATTTT; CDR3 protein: CASSQDSNRRPQHF
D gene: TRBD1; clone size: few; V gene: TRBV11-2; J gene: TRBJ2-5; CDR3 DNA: TGTGCCAGCGGGGAGACAGGGGGGGAGACCCAGTACTTC; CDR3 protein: CASGETGGETQYF
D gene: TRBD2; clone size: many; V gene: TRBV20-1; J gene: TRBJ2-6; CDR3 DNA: TGCAGTGCTACGGGACTAGCGGGAGGGTACTCTGGGGCCAACGTCCTGACTTTC; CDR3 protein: CSATGLAGGYSGANVLTF
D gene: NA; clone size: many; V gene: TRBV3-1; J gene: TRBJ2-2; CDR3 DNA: TGTGCCAGCAGCCAAGGCCCCACCGGGGAGCTGTTTTTT; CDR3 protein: CASSQGPTGELFF
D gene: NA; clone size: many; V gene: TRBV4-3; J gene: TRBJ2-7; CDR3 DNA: TGCGCCAGCAGCCAAGGCCGAGGGTACTACGAGCAGTACTTC; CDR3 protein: CASSQGRGYYEQYF
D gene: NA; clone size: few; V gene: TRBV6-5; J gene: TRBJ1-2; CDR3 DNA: TGTGCCAGCAGTTACTCAAGCAGGAGAGGGGATGGCTACACCTTC; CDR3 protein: CASSYSSRRGDGYTF
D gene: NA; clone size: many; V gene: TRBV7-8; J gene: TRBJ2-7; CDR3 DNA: TGTGCCAGCAGCTTAGCGTTCCAGGGATACGAGCAGTACTTC; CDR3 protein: CASSLAFQGYEQYF
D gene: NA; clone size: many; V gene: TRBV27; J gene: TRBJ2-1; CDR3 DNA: TGTGCCAGCAGTTTATCTCCGGGGCCCTACAATGAGCAGTTCTTC; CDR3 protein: CASSLSPGPYNEQFF
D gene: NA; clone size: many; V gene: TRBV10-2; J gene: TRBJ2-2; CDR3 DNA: TGCGCCAGCAGTGAGGCTAGCGTCACCGGGGAGCTGTTTTTT; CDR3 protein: CASSEASVTGELFF
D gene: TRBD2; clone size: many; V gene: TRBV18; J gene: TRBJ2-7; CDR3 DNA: TGTGCCAGCTCACCCGTTCGTGGGACTAGTAACGAGCAGTACTTC; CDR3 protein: CASSPVRGTSNEQYF
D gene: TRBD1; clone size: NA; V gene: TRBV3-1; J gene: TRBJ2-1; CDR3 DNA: TGTGCCAGCAGCCGGGACAGCTCAAGCCCCTACAATGAGCAGTTCTTC; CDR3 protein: CASSRDSSSPYNEQFF